Shown below are 16 T cell receptor beta chains from a single sample sequenced in a study of tumor and adjacent non-tumor tissue in lung cancer. This sample's RNA came from whole unsorted tissue. Three rounds of nested PCR, following a modified ARM-PCR protocol, produced the TCRbeta library. In TCRdb, the multiplex PCR reads were re-called with MiXCR into one record per CDR3 protein. The repertoire holds over 110,000 distinct CDR3 sequences, with approximately 66% as singletons. The source material was lung tumor tissue. All receptors come from a man in his sixties with small cell lung cancer.

Of note for this clonotype: An end of the junction differs from the germline gene, which may be a read error. The CDR3 protein is CASSLRGWNSPVHF. The CDR3 DNA is TGTGCCAGCAGCTTGAGGGGTTGGAATTCACCCGTCCACTTT. The V gene is TRBV5-6, the J gene TRBJ1-6; perhaps TRBD1 as D (5 bases). CDR1 is SGHDT and CDR2 is YYEEEE in the germline V gene. This CDR3 contains 14 residues.

This clonotype has only a few counts. V is TRBV6-5 and J is TRBJ2-7; TRBD1 aligns across 9 bases. Per germline, CDR1 MNHEY and CDR2 SVGAGI. J was trimmed by 2 bases and V by 6 bases; bases with no gene match: 5. The CDR3 extends over 14 amino acids. Written as DNA, the CDR3 is TGTGCCAGCAGGTCCGACAGGGGGGCCTACGAGCAGTACTTC. Translated, it gives CASRSDRGAYEQYF.

On this clonotype: This may be a read error: a much more frequent sequence differs by one nucleotide. The V call is TRBV4-2, the J call TRBJ1-1; D is unclear. There are 14 residues in the CDR3. CDR1 and CDR2 (germline): LGHNA, YNFKEQ. CDR3 nucleotide sequence: TGTGACAGCAGCTCGATGGGTACAAACACTGAAGCTTTCTTT. Translating gives CDSSSMGTNTEAFF.

Details on this clonotype: One end of the junction is discordant with germline, which a read error may explain. The V and J genes are TRBV4-1 and TRBJ1-4; D perhaps matches TRBD1 (6 bases). The CDR3 loop spans 16 amino acids. In germline, CDR1 is MGHRA, CDR2 YSYEKL. CDR3: CASSQSGRGAKEKLFF. In DNA form, the CDR3 reads TGCGCCAGCAGCCAATCAGGACGGGGGGCTAAAGAAAAACTGTTTTTT.

Turning to this clonotype: A much larger clone sits a single nucleotide away, making a read error possible. This is likely a read error, given that the CDR3 carries no conserved phenylalanine or tryptophan at its end. The rearrangement joins TRBV28 to TRBJ2-7; D is uncertain. Germline CDR1 reads MDHEN; CDR2 reads SYDVKM. This CDR3 is built from 14 residues. V lost 7 bases to trimming and J lost 0 bases, with 13 bases between them. DNA for the CDR3: TGTGCCAGCAAGGATAGATACAGCTCCTACGAGCAGTACTTG. It encodes CASKDRYSSYEQYL.

Notes on this clonotype: Its ends do not fully match the called genes, so a read error is possible. The chain links TRBV11-2 to TRBJ2-5; no firm D call. The germline gives CDR1 SGHAT, CDR2 FQNNGV. This CDR3 spans 11 amino acids. CDR3 sequence: CASSSLETHYF. The CDR3 nucleotides read TGTGCCAGCAGCTCGTTAGAGACCCATTACTTC.

The sample holds one count of this clonotype. The junction departs from the called germline gene at one end, perhaps through a read error. V is TRBV11-2 and J is TRBJ2-3, with D possibly TRBD2 on 5 matching bases. Germline V CDR1 and CDR2: SGHAT, FQNNGV. The CDR3 sequence is 14 residues long. The CDR3 here is CAGSTSEGTDTQDF. The CDR3 DNA sequence: TGTGCCGGCAGCACGAGCGAGGGCACAGATACGCAGGATTTT.

At least ten counts were recorded for this clonotype. The chain employs TRBV11-3 and TRBJ2-3; perhaps TRBD2 as D (7 bases). Trimming took off 5 bases at V and 1 base at J, with 19 bases between the two ends. Germline CDR1 SGHNT, CDR2 YENEEA. This CDR3 has 17 amino acids. CDR3 in DNA: TGTGCCAGCAGCCCCCCAGGGAGGGGGAGCCGCACAGATACGCAGTATTTT. It codes for CASSPPGRGSRTDTQYF.

Remarks on this clonotype: The junction departs from germline at one end; a sequencing error may be responsible. This chain joins TRBV11-1 and TRBJ2-1, with D possibly being TRBD1 or TRBD2 (7 bases each). The germline gives CDR1 SGHAT, CDR2 FQDESV (reference sequence). The CDR3 loop spans 17 amino acids. The CDR3 DNA reads TGTGCCAGCAGCTTCAGGCCAGGGGGAGGGATAAGCAATGATCAGTTCTTT. Residues: CASSFRPGGGISNDQFF.

The chain carries TRBV11-1 and TRBJ2-7; maybe TRBD2 (5 bases). Germline V gene data show CDR1 as SGHAT and CDR2 as FQDESV (reference sequence). The CDR3 is 14 residues long. Between the trimmed V and J ends, which lost 10 bases and 2 bases, there was a span of 18 bases. CDR3 loop: CANCLDGDAYEQYF. The CDR3 DNA reads TGTGCCAACTGCTTAGACGGGGATGCCTACGAGCAGTACTTC.

This clonotype has a handful of counts. V gene TRBV6-6 combines with J gene TRBJ1-1; unclear D gene. The V gene lost 3 bases and the J gene lost 0 bases, with 8 bases spanning the gap. The CDR3 consists of 14 residues. The germline V gene has CDR1 MNHNY and CDR2 SVGAGI (reference sequence). The CDR3 is CASSYDTMNTEAFF. For the CDR3, the DNA is TGTGCCAGCAGTTATGACACCATGAACACTGAAGCTTTCTTT.

As to this clonotype: A junction boundary mismatches the germline segment, possibly from a read error. J is TRBJ2-1 and V is TRBV20-1; a possible D gene is TRBD2 (6 bases). CDR1 and CDR2 (germline): DFQATT, SNEGSKA (reference sequence). The CDR3 length is 13 residues. The CDR3 DNA reads TGCAGTGTTAGAGGGACTTCTTGCAATGAGCAGTTCTTC. Its translation: CSVRGTSCNEQFF.

This clonotype showed up just a few times. The J gene is TRBJ2-7, the V gene TRBV5-6; maybe TRBD1 (5 bases). This CDR3 spans 13 amino acids. Trimming removed 3 bases at V and 7 bases at J, with 14 bases between. Germline-derived CDR1 and CDR2 are SGHDT and YYEEEE. The CDR3 is CASSSQGNQEQYV. CDR3 in DNA: TGTGCCAGCAGCTCTCAGGGCAACCAGGAGCAGTACGTC.

As to this clonotype: At one end, the junction sequence differs from germline, possibly due to a read error. The chain has TRBV20-1 and TRBJ2-1; D uncertain. Germline CDR1 reads DFQATT; CDR2 reads SNEGSKA (reference sequence). The CDR3 is 16 amino acids. CDR3 coding DNA: TGCAATGCTAGACCGTCAATTGGATTCGGAAACAATGAGGAGTTCTTC. Translating gives CNARPSIGFGNNEEFF.

With respect to this clonotype: Given the absence of the conserved phenylalanine or tryptophan at the CDR3 end, a read error is likely. This CDR3 reads CASSLGCGSYNEQFL. CDR3 bases: TGTGCCAGCAGCTTGGGTTGTGGCTCCTATAATGAGCAGTTCCTC. The V and J genes are TRBV11-2 and TRBJ2-1; no reliable D call. Germline lookup yields CDR1 SGHAT and CDR2 FQNNGV. The CDR3 is 15 amino acids.

Many counts were recorded for this clonotype. The chain combines TRBV4-1 with TRBJ2-7, with 7 bases that match TRBD2. The CDR3 spans 15 residues. The junction had 8 bases not matched to a gene; V was cut back by 2 bases and J by 4 bases. The germline V gene encodes CDR1 MGHRA and CDR2 YSYEKL. Here the CDR3 reads CASSQSLASYYEQYF. CDR3 sequence (DNA): TGCGCCAGCAGCCAATCACTAGCGTCGTATTACGAGCAGTACTTC.